The 10 T cell receptor beta chains below come from one sample, sequenced in a study of T cell repertoires in cytomegalovirus infection. TCRdb recomputed calls from the reads with MiXCR, one row per CDR3 protein. The sample lists approximately 190,000 distinct CDR3 sequences, roughly 9% seen once, with about 4.6% in the top ten. Sequencing used PBMCs. These receptors were taken from a human donor in good health (CMV status not recorded). Some clones in this sample may be carry-over from other donors' samples.

Of note for this clonotype: This may come from a read error, since a much larger clone is one base off. The rearrangement uses TRBV6-6 and TRBJ2-2; weak D call: TRBD1 (6 bases). Germline lookup yields CDR1 MNHNY and CDR2 SVGAGI (reference sequence). The CDR3 has 15 amino acids. CDR3 DNA sequence: TGTGCCAGCAGTTGGAGACAGGTGAACACCGGGGAGCTGTTATTT. Protein: CASSWRQVNTGELLF.

The rearrangement uses TRBV27 and TRBJ2-1, with 8 bases that match TRBD2. Trimming took 6 bases from V and 7 from J; bases not matched to a gene: 11. This CDR3 region has 15 residues. Germline CDR1 reads MNHEY; CDR2 reads SMNVEV (reference sequence). The CDR3 is CASRGGGLGENEQFF. As DNA, the CDR3 is TGTGCCAGCAGGGGGGGGGGACTAGGTGAGAATGAGCAGTTCTTC.

There are many counts of this clonotype. V gene TRBV28 combines with J gene TRBJ1-1, with TRBD1 as a possible D gene (6 bases). This CDR3 is 15 amino acids long. Trimming removed 7 bases at V and 4 bases at J, with 19 bases between. Germline values: CDR1 MDHEN, CDR2 SYDVKM. The CDR3, as DNA: TGTGCCAGCACGCAGCAACAGGGAGGGGGCACTGAAGCTTTCTTT. Amino acids: CASTQQQGGGTEAFF.

This clonotype was found many times. CDR3 loop: CASSISTGRSNYGYTF. CDR3 DNA sequence: TGTGCCAGTAGTATAAGCACGGGACGGTCAAACTATGGCTACACCTTC. The chain employs TRBV19 and TRBJ1-2; a possible D gene is TRBD1 (5 bases). Per germline, CDR1 LNHDA and CDR2 SQIVND (reference sequence). V gave up 2 bases and J gave up 2 bases, with 15 bases separating them. CDR3 size: 16 residues.

Ten or more counts support this clonotype. The chain links TRBV7-9 to TRBJ2-7, with 9 bases fitting TRBD2. Trimming took 5 bases from V and 7 from J; bases not matched to a gene: 12. This CDR3 is built from 15 residues. CDR1 SEHNR and CDR2 FQNEAQ come from the germline V gene (reference sequence). The DNA for the CDR3 is TGTGCCAGCAGCCCCGGGGTAGCGGGAGTAGAAGAGCAGTACTTC. Its translation is CASSPGVAGVEEQYF.

This clonotype occurred many times. The rearrangement joins TRBV5-6 to TRBJ1-5, with D possibly matching TRBD1 (5 bases). Germline lookup yields CDR1 SGHDT and CDR2 YYEEEE. There are 15 residues in the CDR3. Trimming cost V 2 bases and J 3 bases, with 12 bases left between them. CDR3 sequence: CASSLFRALNQPQHF. CDR3 bases: TGTGCCAGCAGCTTATTCAGGGCCCTCAATCAGCCCCAGCATTTT.

This clonotype was seen ten or more times. The chain is built from TRBV7-2 and TRBJ2-1, with 13 bases aligning to TRBD2. V lost 0 bases to trimming and J lost 7 bases; unmatched junction nucleotides: 6. This CDR3 is 17 amino acids long. Germline values: CDR1 SGHTA, CDR2 FQGNSA. The CDR3 sequence is CASSLAGLLAGGNEQFF. The CDR3 DNA follows: TGTGCCAGCAGCTTAGCGGGTTTACTAGCGGGGGGGAATGAGCAGTTCTTC.

The sample holds a few counts of this clonotype. The chain carries TRBV30 and TRBJ1-1, with D tentatively TRBD1 (6 bases). Germline assignment: CDR1 GTSNPN and CDR2 SVGIG (reference sequence). With 2 bases removed from V and 0 bases from J, the gap between germline ends came to 16 bases. The CDR3 extends over 16 amino acids. CDR3: CAWSRLTGPLNTEAFF. The CDR3 coding sequence is TGTGCCTGGAGTCGGTTGACAGGACCCCTGAACACTGAAGCTTTCTTT.

This clonotype has at least ten counts. This chain uses TRBV7-9 with TRBJ2-1, with unresolved D. The CDR3 is made up of 14 amino acids. Trimming left V 2 bases short and J 7 bases short, with 12 bases between. Germline lookup yields CDR1 SEHNR and CDR2 FQNEAQ (reference sequence). DNA for the CDR3: TGTGCCAGCAGCTTACGCCTGCCGTATAATGAGCAGTTCTTC. Its protein product is CASSLRLPYNEQFF.

V and J are TRBV5-4 and TRBJ1-1; perhaps TRBD1 as D (6 bases). Per the germline V gene, CDR1 is SGHNT and CDR2 is YYREEE (reference sequence). The V end was cut by 4 bases, the J end by 5 bases, with 21 bases between. CDR3 length: 16 amino acids. Here the CDR3 DNA reads TGTGCCAGCAGCCCCACAGGGCCCGCTGGATGGACTGAAGCTTTCTTT. Translated, it gives CASSPTGPAGWTEAFF.